The rows below give T cell receptor beta chains drawn from one sample of a study of T cells in Graves' hyperthyroidism and ophthalmopathy. TCRdb independently ran MiXCR on the multiplex PCR reads; one entry per CDR3 protein. The data contain more than 650,000 distinct CDR3 sequences, 14% of them singletons. The specimen sequenced was blood. The receptors shown here come from a woman aged 18-29 years with Graves' hyperthyroidism. Both conserved end residues are part of each CDR3. Each record gives: J gene, D gene, clone size, V gene, CDR3 DNA, CDR3 protein. The D gene is left open where the match is weak. Only part of the rows carry a size: once, few, many, or a class if the clone is expanded.

J gene: TRBJ1-4
D gene: -
clone size: -
V gene: TRBV9
CDR3 DNA: TGTGCCAGCAGCCCATCCCGGACAGCAACTAATGAAAAACTGTTTTTT
CDR3 protein: CASSPSRTATNEKLFF

J gene: TRBJ2-1
D gene: -
clone size: many
V gene: TRBV27
CDR3 DNA: TGTGCCAGCAGTTTTGAGGGGGGGCTTGGTGAGCAGTTCTTC
CDR3 protein: CASSFEGGLGEQFF

J gene: TRBJ1-1
D gene: -
clone size: -
V gene: TRBV30
CDR3 DNA: TGTGCCTGGAGTGGACCCGTGTGGACTGAAGCTTTCTTT
CDR3 protein: CAWSGPVWTEAFF

J gene: TRBJ2-1
D gene: TRBD2
clone size: -
V gene: TRBV11-2
CDR3 DNA: TGTGCCAGCAGCCATAGCGGGAGGTACAATGAGCAGTTCTTC
CDR3 protein: CASSHSGRYNEQFF

J gene: TRBJ1-2
D gene: TRBD1
clone size: -
V gene: TRBV12-3/TRBV12-4
CDR3 DNA: TGTGCCAGCAGCCTCGGACAGGGACGCGCTAACTATGGCTACACCTTC
CDR3 protein: CASSLGQGRANYGYTF

J gene: TRBJ2-5
D gene: -
clone size: few
V gene: TRBV29-1
CDR3 DNA: TGCAGCGTTGTCGGGGCCCAGGGCTTCCAAGAGACCCAGTACTTC
CDR3 protein: CSVVGAQGFQETQYF

J gene: TRBJ2-5
D gene: -
clone size: many
V gene: TRBV6-1
CDR3 DNA: TGTGCCAGCAGTGACAAGGTGTGGGCAGGCCAAGAGACCCAGTACTTC
CDR3 protein: CASSDKVWAGQETQYF

J gene: TRBJ1-1
D gene: -
clone size: many
V gene: TRBV7-9
CDR3 DNA: TGTGCCAGCAGCTTAGGCATTGAAGCTTTCTTT
CDR3 protein: CASSLGIEAFF

J gene: TRBJ2-1
D gene: TRBD2
clone size: few
V gene: TRBV20-1
CDR3 DNA: TGCAGTGCGGCCGGGCGACTAGCCCTTGATGAGCAGTTCTTC
CDR3 protein: CSAAGRLALDEQFF

J gene: TRBJ1-1
D gene: -
clone size: many
V gene: TRBV4-1
CDR3 DNA: TGCGCCAGCAGCCTCCAGAGGGACAACACTGAAGCTTTCTTT
CDR3 protein: CASSLQRDNTEAFF

J gene: TRBJ2-6
D gene: TRBD2
clone size: -
V gene: TRBV20-1
CDR3 DNA: TGCAGTGCTACCGCCCGGGGGGACTCTGGGGCCAACGTCCTGACTTTC
CDR3 protein: CSATARGDSGANVLTF

J gene: TRBJ2-1
D gene: -
clone size: many
V gene: TRBV29-1
CDR3 DNA: TGCAGAGGAGGCGGGATAGTCTACAATGAGCAGTTCTTC
CDR3 protein: CRGGGIVYNEQFF

J gene: TRBJ2-1
D gene: TRBD2
clone size: once
V gene: TRBV13
CDR3 DNA: TGTGCCAGCAGCGCCGGACTAGCGGGAGGACACAATGAGCAGTTCTTC
CDR3 protein: CASSAGLAGGHNEQFF

J gene: TRBJ2-1
D gene: TRBD2
clone size: -
V gene: TRBV5-1
CDR3 DNA: TGCGCCACCCGCAGTAGCGGGAGCTACAATGAGCAGTTCTTC
CDR3 protein: CATRSSGSYNEQFF

J gene: TRBJ2-1
D gene: TRBD2
clone size: -
V gene: TRBV19
CDR3 DNA: TGTGCCAGTAGTACAATACTAGCGGGGAACCGGAATGAGCAGTTCTTC
CDR3 protein: CASSTILAGNRNEQFF

J gene: TRBJ2-3
D gene: -
clone size: many
V gene: TRBV24-1
CDR3 DNA: TGTGCCACCAGTGATTTATCGGACTTAGGAGATACGCAGTATTTT
CDR3 protein: CATSDLSDLGDTQYF

J gene: TRBJ2-7
D gene: TRBD2
clone size: many
V gene: TRBV3-1
CDR3 DNA: TGTGCCAGCAGCCAATGGGAGGGCCGGTACGAGCAGTACTTC
CDR3 protein: CASSQWEGRYEQYF

J gene: TRBJ2-1
D gene: -
clone size: many
V gene: TRBV7-6
CDR3 DNA: TGTGCCAGCAGCTTAGGGCTAGCGTTCAATGAGCAGTTCTTC
CDR3 protein: CASSLGLAFNEQFF

J gene: TRBJ2-1
D gene: TRBD1
clone size: many
V gene: TRBV2
CDR3 DNA: TGTGCCAGCAGGGACAGGGGTTCCGCCGTCAATGAGCAGTTCTTC
CDR3 protein: CASRDRGSAVNEQFF

J gene: TRBJ1-1
D gene: -
clone size: few
V gene: TRBV10-3
CDR3 DNA: TGTGCCATCAGTCCCAATGGGGACACTGAAGCTTTCTTT
CDR3 protein: CAISPNGDTEAFF

J gene: TRBJ2-3
D gene: TRBD2
clone size: few
V gene: TRBV4-3
CDR3 DNA: TGCGCCAGCAGCCAAGAAAGGGGGTGGTGGGGTAGCGGGAGTGGGTTCACAGATACGCAGTATTTT
CDR3 protein: CASSQERGWWGSGSGFTDTQYF

J gene: TRBJ2-2
D gene: -
clone size: many
V gene: TRBV6-1
CDR3 DNA: TGTGCCAGCAGTTTTAACAGCTTCAACACCGGGGAGCTGTTTTTT
CDR3 protein: CASSFNSFNTGELFF

J gene: TRBJ1-5
D gene: TRBD1
clone size: -
V gene: TRBV12-3/TRBV12-4
CDR3 DNA: TGTGCCAGCAGCGCCCGAATCAGGGGGTACCAGCATTTT
CDR3 protein: CASSARIRGYQHF

J gene: TRBJ2-3
D gene: -
clone size: many
V gene: TRBV6-5
CDR3 DNA: TGTGCCAGCAGTTACGGAAACGCGCAGTATTTT
CDR3 protein: CASSYGNAQYF

J gene: TRBJ2-7
D gene: TRBD2
clone size: -
V gene: TRBV28
CDR3 DNA: TGTGCCAGCAGTTTCCCCCCCACCGGGACTAGCGGGAGGGCCACTCAGTACGAGCAGTACTTC
CDR3 protein: CASSFPPTGTSGRATQYEQYF

J gene: TRBJ2-3
D gene: -
clone size: -
V gene: TRBV28
CDR3 DNA: TGTGCCAGCAGCCCAGGAGGGGTCAGCACAGATACGCAGTATTTT
CDR3 protein: CASSPGGVSTDTQYF

J gene: TRBJ2-1
D gene: -
clone size: few
V gene: TRBV28
CDR3 DNA: TGTGCTATACGGAAAAACAATGAGCAGTTCTTC
CDR3 protein: CAIRKNNEQFF

J gene: TRBJ2-2
D gene: -
clone size: few
V gene: TRBV6-2/TRBV6-3
CDR3 DNA: TGTGCCAGCAGTTATTGGGGGTCCGGGGAGCTGTTTTTT
CDR3 protein: CASSYWGSGELFF

J gene: TRBJ2-5
D gene: -
clone size: many
V gene: TRBV11-3
CDR3 DNA: TGTGCCAGCAGCTCATACAGTGGGGAGACCCAGTACTTC
CDR3 protein: CASSSYSGETQYF

J gene: TRBJ2-7
D gene: -
clone size: -
V gene: TRBV19
CDR3 DNA: TGTGCCAGTAGTATATCGGCAGGCAGAGCCTACGAGCAGTACTTC
CDR3 protein: CASSISAGRAYEQYF

J gene: TRBJ2-3
D gene: TRBD2
clone size: -
V gene: TRBV20-1
CDR3 DNA: TGCAGTGCCACACCCTTATGGCCTGGACTAGCGGGAGTGATCACAGATACGCAGTATTTT
CDR3 protein: CSATPLWPGLAGVITDTQYF

J gene: TRBJ2-1
D gene: TRBD2
clone size: many
V gene: TRBV28
CDR3 DNA: TGTGCCAGCAGCCTGACTAGCGGGAGAAAGAGGAACAATGAGCAGTTCTTC
CDR3 protein: CASSLTSGRKRNNEQFF

J gene: TRBJ1-2
D gene: -
clone size: once
V gene: TRBV9
CDR3 DNA: TGTGCCAGCAGCGGTCCTGCTAACTATGGCTACACCTTC
CDR3 protein: CASSGPANYGYTF

J gene: TRBJ2-1
D gene: -
clone size: once
V gene: TRBV19
CDR3 DNA: TGTGCCAGTAGTATCGACGCAGGGGTAAATGAGCAGTTCTTC
CDR3 protein: CASSIDAGVNEQFF

J gene: TRBJ2-5
D gene: -
clone size: many
V gene: TRBV3-1
CDR3 DNA: TGTGCCAGCAATCGAGAGGAAGAGACCCAGTACTTC
CDR3 protein: CASNREEETQYF

J gene: TRBJ1-1
D gene: -
clone size: many
V gene: TRBV11-1
CDR3 DNA: TGTGCCAGCAGCTTAGGAGGAGTTCCCCCTGAAGCTTTCTTT
CDR3 protein: CASSLGGVPPEAFF

J gene: TRBJ2-7
D gene: TRBD2
clone size: few
V gene: TRBV6-1
CDR3 DNA: TGTGCCAGCAGTCCCGGGACTAGCGGGAGGGCCGGTGTTGTTGAGTACGAGCAGTACTTC
CDR3 protein: CASSPGTSGRAGVVEYEQYF

J gene: TRBJ2-7
D gene: -
clone size: -
V gene: TRBV3-1
CDR3 DNA: TGTGCCAGCAGCCAAGAAGCCTCTAGCTCCTACGAGCAGTACTTC
CDR3 protein: CASSQEASSSYEQYF

J gene: TRBJ1-5
D gene: -
clone size: many
V gene: TRBV24-1
CDR3 DNA: TGTGCCACCAGCCCGGCTTATAGCAATCAGCCCCAGCATTTT
CDR3 protein: CATSPAYSNQPQHF

J gene: TRBJ2-7
D gene: TRBD1
clone size: many
V gene: TRBV11-2
CDR3 DNA: TGTGCCAGCAGCTTGGAGATCGGACAGGGCAGAGGATTTGTGTCCTACGAGCAGTACTTC
CDR3 protein: CASSLEIGQGRGFVSYEQYF

J gene: TRBJ1-3
D gene: -
clone size: -
V gene: TRBV6-1
CDR3 DNA: TGTGCCAGCATCCCTTTGCGGTCCTCTGGAAACACCATATATTTT
CDR3 protein: CASIPLRSSGNTIYF

J gene: TRBJ2-7
D gene: -
clone size: many
V gene: TRBV6-1
CDR3 DNA: TGTGCCAGCAGTTACCAGGGCAAAACTCCCTACGAGCAGTACTTC
CDR3 protein: CASSYQGKTPYEQYF

J gene: TRBJ2-3
D gene: TRBD2
clone size: many
V gene: TRBV28
CDR3 DNA: TGTGCCAGCAGCACCGACCTAGCGGGAGGCCCTTTCCCCGATACGCAGTATTTT
CDR3 protein: CASSTDLAGGPFPDTQYF

J gene: TRBJ2-7
D gene: TRBD1
clone size: -
V gene: TRBV4-1
CDR3 DNA: TGCGCCAGCAGCCATAGCACCGGGACAGGGGTGTACGAGCAGTACTTC
CDR3 protein: CASSHSTGTGVYEQYF

J gene: TRBJ1-5
D gene: -
clone size: many
V gene: TRBV2
CDR3 DNA: TGTGCCAGCAAAGGGCAGGGTATCAATCAGCCCCAGCATTTT
CDR3 protein: CASKGQGINQPQHF

J gene: TRBJ2-5
D gene: -
clone size: few
V gene: TRBV6-6
CDR3 DNA: TGTGCCAGCAGTTACGGGGAGAGGGAGACCCAGTACTTC
CDR3 protein: CASSYGERETQYF